This T cell receptor beta chain emerged from a study of cytomegalovirus exposure and HLA in healthy donors (dated by TCRdb to 2017 to 2019). The study in broad terms: According to an earlier analysis of 550 to 700 of the donors, 150 million to 200 million T cells yielded some 120 million unique TCR beta sequences and less than 300 Gb of sequence data. Typing coverage differed by locus: A, B, C, DRB1 and DQB1 were typed in roughly 629-630 donors, DQA1 in 522, DPA1 in 600 to 610, and DPB1 in 400 to 490. To study patterns of TCR occurrence, a later analysis re-analyzed previously published TCR beta repertoires from more than 550 donors and added high-resolution HLA genotyping. Across around 400 genotyped donors of the cohort, an average of roughly 250,000 unique TCR beta nucleotide sequences per donor were sequenced, and roughly a sixth of those sequences were non-productive. The study aimed to test whether cataloging public T cell receptors could reveal signatures of past pathogen exposure. About 5 DR-DQ haplotypes were handled as single units for association and clustering, since linkage in the cohort was strong. Every discovery cohort repertoire had been produced on one sequencing platform. In a later genetic analysis, genome-wide SNP genotypes for about 55% of the 666 donors were used, and that subset was treated as a discovery cohort. The study combined high-throughput TCR immunosequencing, statistical association of individual TCRs with disease status, and machine learning to predict cytomegalovirus infection status. Rather than using new phenotypic data, the later analysis identified candidate immune exposures from TCR beta sequences and from how often those sequences occurred across donors. To decide whether each TCR beta V gene segment behaved as functional or pseudogenic, an earlier analysis of over 500 of the donors relied on high-throughput TCR beta sequencing. HLA typing included class I and class II loci at four-digit resolution. In addition to the first cohort of 666 subjects, a separate validation cohort of 120 different subjects was used. Donor age, sex, ethnicity and CMV serostatus were collected together with the repertoire data. Of the approximately 400 genotyped donors, less than 85% were placed in the genetic ancestry cluster associated with self-reported Caucasian donors. The T cell repertoires of roughly 660 subjects were profiled by immunosequencing and related to cytomegalovirus serostatus. Roughly 310 gigabases of sequencing data and tens of millions of unique TCR sequences were included in an early release covering several hundred HLA-typed donors.

The cohort consisted of some 670 healthy bone marrow donors. At the time of sampling, every cohort member was nominally healthy, though immune exposures that went unrecorded were likely present. The donor tested CMV seropositive and was one of the 289 seropositive cohort members. Every donor gave a peripheral blood sample, and the peripheral blood mononuclear cells from that sample were used for TCR beta sequencing. Genomic DNA was extracted from the blood cell samples with the Qiagen DNeasy Blood Extraction Kit. A note on this clone: Its binding antigen is unknown. There are no base qualities to consult, and no much larger clone falls within one base.

Germline trimming: 2 bases from V, 4 bases from J; junction bases outside gene matches: 8. From its cysteine to its phenylalanine, the CDR3 spans 15 amino acids. Only the CDR3 region is kept as DNA, spanning 45 bases read in frame from base 1. As encoded in the germline V gene, CDR1 is MNHEY while CDR2 is SVGAGI. What the authors observed across the whole study: In this cohort, only TCR beta chains were sequenced, and detectable features were limited by the absence of alpha or paired-chain data. A later genetic analysis reported fewer N-insertions in productive TCRs among donors in an Asian-associated ancestry cluster than the approximately 700-donor mean. Because the 87-base-pair reads could not distinguish some IMGT-functional V segments, including TRBV6-2 and TRBV6-3, those segments were excluded. The classifier was reported to diagnose cytomegalovirus status with high specificity and sensitivity in both the original cohort and the validation cohort. When HLA alleles, especially DR and DQ, strongly co-occurred, TCR associations were difficult to assign to individual alleles. Broadly in line with IMGT annotations, most TCR beta V segments showed up in productive rearrangements about 87% or about 30% of the time in an earlier analysis of 450 to 600 of the donors. The study listed over 150 TCR beta chains as associated with cytomegalovirus. A later analysis found that TCR association rates varied across HLA loci, with DRB1 alleles showing the most associated TCRs and HLA-C alleles the fewest. Immune exposure information for the cohort was limited to CMV serostatus. Because some donors lacked HLA typing at each locus, the association tests relied only on the typed subset. According to the authors, the approach could potentially be generalized to other disease states and immunological phenotypes. A further reported finding was that TCR beta sequences accurately predicted the HLA-A and HLA-B alleles for most subjects in the first cohort. Three of the identified cytomegalovirus-associated TCR beta chains were confirmed in vitro to be specific for cytomegalovirus antigens. The earlier analysis of approximately 540 of the donors excluded approximately 15 rarely observed V segments, including chromosome 9 orphons, because counts were too low. Linkage disequilibrium might explain the correlated functional status among segregating V segments, but an unknown experimental factor could not be excluded. An association between a missense DCLRE1C variant and V-gene and J-gene trimming of TCR beta chains was found in a later genetic analysis and replicated in an independent cohort. Most CMV-associated TCR beta chains appeared to be HLA-restricted in a later analysis, and the HLA associations seemed to be driven largely by CMV exposure. Across donors, most TCR sequences were observed very rarely, whereas some public TCRs were present in many individuals. In a later analysis, HLA-associated TCR beta chains showed more clonal expansion and lower generation probabilities than non-associated chains that were equally common. A group of highly shared sequence variants was considered likely to be a technical artifact of the sequencing pipeline. According to a later analysis, parvovirus B19, influenza, CMV and Epstein-Barr virus appeared linked to several top co-occurrence clusters. A later analysis associated approximately 17,000 TCR beta sequences with specific HLA alleles at a false discovery rate of 0.05. Roughly uniform sequencing depth across donors was assumed in presence/absence analyses, although this assumption may not hold.

Library preparation employed the immunoSEQ multiplex PCR assay. A mixture of 60 forward primers for TCR Vbeta segments and 13 reverse primers for TCR Jbeta segments was used in the multiplex PCR. A multiplex PCR assay on genomic DNA amplified the CDR3 region of rearranged TCR beta genes. Amplified TCR beta libraries were sequenced as 87-base-pair reads on the Illumina HiSeq System. Under the source paper's analysis protocol: A later analysis tallied 70 million to 100 million unique TCR beta chains across the 650 to 750 repertoires, and around 12 million of those chains were shared by two or more donors. Raw reads were error-corrected and collapsed into unique sequences by a nearest-neighbor algorithm in which closely related sequences were merged to remove PCR and sequencing errors. CDR3 sequences were aligned to IMGT reference sequences to assign V, D and J gene segments. Each retained sequence needed at least a six-nucleotide match to both a V gene segment and a J gene segment. A rearrangement was called productive if the CDR3 had no stop codons and remained in frame with V and J, and every other rearrangement was called non-productive. CDR3 was defined by IMGT convention, running from the second conserved V-encoded cysteine to the conserved J-encoded phenylalanine. Sequences without an unambiguous match to a single V gene segment were excluded from the earlier analysis of a few hundred of the donors. An earlier analysis of a few hundred of the donors classified V segments as functional when productive rearrangements were above 56.7% and as segregating when the standard deviation between donors was above 5%. A statistical classification framework was built for diagnosing cytomegalovirus status from the catalog of TCR beta chain sequences. In a later analysis, V and J genes were assigned by comparing TCR nucleotide sequences against IMGT/GENE-DB human TR gene sequences. A later analysis assigned CDR3 sequences and most-parsimonious VDJ recombination scenarios with the TCRdist pipeline. In a later analysis, every TCR beta chain was defined by the combination of its CDR3 amino acid sequence and its V-gene family, and reads without a unique V-gene family were dropped. A later analysis removed 550 to 700 highly shared, low-generation-probability nucleotide sequences to deal with suspected cross-contamination and a sequencing artifact. In a later analysis, a clonal expansion index for each public chain was calculated from normalized within-repertoire ranks of inferred template counts. In a later analysis, generation probabilities were computed using a VDJ recombination model fitted to out-of-frame rearrangements, and the results were checked against IGoR. In a later analysis, hypergeometric tests were used to score TCR-TCR, TCR-HLA and TCR-CMV co-occurrence, with a repertoire-size bias correction applied to TCR pairs. False discovery rates were estimated in a later analysis by permuting HLA or CMV assignments 20 times. In a later analysis, co-occurring TCRs were grouped using DBSCAN, with TCRdist sequence similarity added in when clustering inside HLA-allele-positive subsets. Repertoires with fewer than 30,000 or more than 120,000 public chains were left out of co-occurrence clustering, as were five repertoires with anomalous nucleotide sharing. The table comes from immuneACCESS by way of TCRdb, which keeps in-frame sequences with V and J called. Part of the clones is missing from these tables; in studies checked, under half for an unresolved V gene and the rest for unknown reasons. Clone size and the V and J calls come from that table; the DNA yielded D and trimming. The sample has about 120,000 clones on record, roughly 80% of them singletons. The ten largest clonotypes hold more than 7% of the sample.

This TCR derives from a female donor in good health and CMV-seropositive. The chain uses TRBV6-5 and TRBJ2-7; 7 central bases correspond to TRBD1. Sequenced sample: PBMCs. The nucleotides are TGTGCCAGCAGTTACGGAGGACAGGCGAGGTACGAGCAGTACTTC. The encoded protein is CASSYGGQARYEQYF.